Listed below are T cell receptor beta chains from one sample, sequenced in a study of T cells in Graves' hyperthyroidism and ophthalmopathy. TCRdb re-called the multiplex PCR reads through MiXCR, storing one row per CDR3 protein. The table lists 500,000 to 750,000 distinct CDR3 sequences, around a sixth of them singletons, with under 8% in the top ten. Specimen: blood. The source of these receptors is a woman under 40 with Graves' hyperthyroidism. The CDR3 runs from the conserved cysteine through the conserved F or W. D genes are given only for firm matches. Some rows have no size entry. The others give once, few or many, or a class for an expanded clone.

j_call v_call d_call clone_size cdr3_aa cdr3_nt
TRBJ2-6 TRBV29-1 . many CSVDSTGSSGANVLTF TGCAGCGTCGATTCTACAGGGTCCTCTGGGGCCAACGTCCTGACTTTC
TRBJ2-5 TRBV10-3 . . CAISGNRGQETQYF TGTGCCATCAGTGGAAATAGAGGCCAAGAGACCCAGTACTTC
TRBJ2-1 TRBV15 . . CATSRSPYNEQFF TGTGCCACCAGCAGAAGTCCGTACAATGAGCAGTTCTTC
TRBJ1-6 TRBV10-3 TRBD1 many CAIKGQENSPLHF TGTGCCATCAAGGGACAGGAAAATTCACCCCTCCACTTT
TRBJ1-1 TRBV7-9 . many CASSLVEESNTEAFF TGTGCCAGCAGCTTAGTGGAGGAGTCGAACACTGAAGCTTTCTTT
TRBJ2-2 TRBV7-9 . many CASRGRLVSTGELFF TGTGCCAGCAGGGGTCGACTAGTCAGCACCGGGGAGCTGTTTTTT
TRBJ2-1 TRBV4-1 . few CASSQSGEDNEQFF TGCGCCAGCAGCCAAAGCGGAGAGGACAATGAGCAGTTCTTC
TRBJ2-3 TRBV12-3/TRBV12-4 TRBD2 many CASRTGQREDRTDTQYF TGTGCCAGCAGAACGGGACAGCGGGAGGACCGGACAGATACGCAGTATTTT
TRBJ2-7 TRBV3-1 . many CASSQRGIGTYEQYF TGTGCCAGCAGCCAAAGGGGAATCGGGACCTACGAGCAGTACTTC
TRBJ1-2 TRBV7-8 TRBD1 many CASSPQGASGYTF TGTGCCAGCAGCCCACAGGGGGCGTCTGGCTACACCTTC
TRBJ2-1 TRBV5-1 TRBD2 many CASSFTGTSGLNEQFF TGCGCCAGCAGCTTCACCGGGACTAGCGGGTTAAATGAGCAGTTCTTC
TRBJ1-5 TRBV19 TRBD1 . CASSWDSTFRPQHF TGTGCCAGTAGTTGGGACAGTACATTCCGGCCCCAGCATTTT
TRBJ1-2 TRBV12-3/TRBV12-4 TRBD1 many CASSFRTGYYGYTF TGTGCCAGCAGTTTCAGGACAGGGTACTATGGCTACACCTTC
TRBJ2-4 TRBV5-1 TRBD2 few CASSSSGYLQDIQYF TGCGCCAGCAGCTCTAGCGGCTACCTTCAAGACATTCAGTACTTC
TRBJ1-5 TRBV10-1 TRBD1 many CASSGQGDQPQHF TGCGCCAGCAGTGGGCAGGGGGATCAGCCCCAGCATTTT
TRBJ2-3 TRBV2 TRBD2 . CASSPGRAGTDTQYF TGTGCCAGCAGCCCCGGGAGGGCGGGCACAGATACGCAGTATTTT
TRBJ2-2 TRBV11-2 . . CASSPPQGTGELFF TGTGCCAGCAGCCCTCCACAGGGCACCGGGGAGCTGTTTTTT
TRBJ2-3 TRBV7-9 TRBD2 . CASSKLAGEGWAQYF TGTGCCAGCAGCAAACTAGCGGGAGAGGGGTGGGCGCAGTATTTT
TRBJ2-7 TRBV12-3/TRBV12-4 TRBD1 many CASSLEITGEHEQYF TGTGCCAGCAGTTTAGAAATCACAGGGGAGCACGAGCAGTACTTC
TRBJ2-2 TRBV29-1 . many CSVDSGAGELFF TGCAGCGTTGATAGTGGGGCCGGGGAGCTGTTTTTT
TRBJ1-1 TRBV20-1 . few CSARGGERGVNTEAFF TGCAGTGCTAGGGGTGGTGAGAGGGGAGTGAACACTGAAGCTTTCTTT
TRBJ2-5 TRBV20-1 TRBD2 many CSAAGAPGTSGPETQYF TGCAGTGCGGCCGGGGCCCCCGGGACTAGCGGGCCAGAGACCCAGTACTTC
TRBJ2-7 TRBV20-1 TRBD2 many CSARDTTSGRVYEQYF TGCAGTGCTAGAGATACGACTAGCGGGAGGGTTTACGAGCAGTACTTC